This entry features one T cell receptor beta chain sequence. The data are from a study of technical replicates of blood from a handful of donors. CDR1 is MNHNY, CDR2 SVGAGI, per germline (reference sequence). CDR3 length: 15 residues. V lost 1 base and J 4 bases, leaving 10 bases between the germline ends. The data were produced by immunoSEQ multiplex PCR, yet TCRdb's version contains in-frame clones alone and is incomplete. This table holds 74,000 or so clones, about 96% found once. This sequence originates from a human donor in good health. The chain joins TRBV6-6 to TRBJ2-2, with D perhaps TRBD2 (6 bases). Material for sequencing was T cells isolated from PBMCs. CDR3 sequence (DNA): TGTGCCAGCAGTTACTTGGTGGGGGGCACCGGGGAGCTGTTTTTT. It translates to CASSYLVGGTGELFF.